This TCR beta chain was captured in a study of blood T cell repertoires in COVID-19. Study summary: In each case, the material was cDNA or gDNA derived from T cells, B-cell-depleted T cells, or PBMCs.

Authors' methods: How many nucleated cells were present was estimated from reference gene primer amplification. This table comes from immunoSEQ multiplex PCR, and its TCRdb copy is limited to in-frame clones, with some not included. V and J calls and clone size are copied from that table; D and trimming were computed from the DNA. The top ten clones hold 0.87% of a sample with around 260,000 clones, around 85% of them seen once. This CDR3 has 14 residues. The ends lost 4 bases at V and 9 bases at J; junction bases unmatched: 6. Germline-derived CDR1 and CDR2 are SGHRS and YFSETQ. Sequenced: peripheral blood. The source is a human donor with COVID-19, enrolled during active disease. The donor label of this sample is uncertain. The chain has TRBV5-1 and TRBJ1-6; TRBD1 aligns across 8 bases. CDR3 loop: CASSEDREVSPLHF. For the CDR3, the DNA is TGCGCCAGCAGCGAGGACAGGGAGGTTTCACCCCTCCACTTT.